This note documents a single T cell receptor beta chain sequence. Antigen specificity is unknown. V was pared by 5 bases and J by 8 bases, with 13 bases between. There are 13 residues in the CDR3. The germline gives CDR1 SGHVS, CDR2 FQNEAQ. These data come from a study of T cell repertoires in cytomegalovirus infection. In the study overall: Evidence of both CMV infection and a matching HLA type came from public TCR beta signatures.

Each CDR3 protein gets one entry after TCRdb re-called the reads with MiXCR. The sample carries roughly 600,000 distinct CDR3 sequences, around 24% recorded once. Notes on the study in general: Clonotypes of TCR beta that were HLA-C-restricted and CMV-specific dominated the ex vivo response.

This chain uses TRBV7-8 with TRBJ2-1, with a tentative D call TRBD1 (5 bases). The sample consisted of CD8+ T cells from PBMCs. The origin of this receptor is a human donor in good health (CMV status not recorded). Some clones in this sample may be carry-over from other donors' samples. The CDR3 sequence is CASSPLRGYEQFF. CDR3 coding DNA: TGTGCCAGCAGCCCCCTTAGGGGCTATGAGCAGTTCTTC.